The 23 T cell receptor beta chains in this list originate from one sample, sequenced in a study of cytomegalovirus exposure and HLA in healthy donors. Primers: 60 Vbeta forward and 13 Jbeta reverse. Sequencing was performed with immunoSEQ multiplex PCR; in TCRdb, only in-frame clones are kept and a portion is missing. The sample holds 75,000 to 85,000 clones. Sequencing used PBMCs. These receptors were obtained from a man aged 18 to 30 in good health and CMV-seropositive.

V gene TRBV7-2 combines with J gene TRBJ1-1, with 7 bases fitting TRBD1. CDR3 length equals 16 residues. Germline CDR1 is SGHTA and CDR2 is FQGNSA. Trimming at V came to 6 bases and at J to 0 bases, leaving 10 bases not matched to a gene. CDR3 bases: TGTGCCAGCAGACCTCGACAGGGTCCTTTGAACACTGAAGCTTTCTTT. The encoded protein is CASRPRQGPLNTEAFF.

The chain employs TRBV7-9 and TRBJ2-7, with D possibly TRBD1 on 7 matching bases. CDR3 length: 17 residues. Deletions cut 4 bases from V and 2 bases from J, with 21 bases between. Germline CDR1 is SEHNR and CDR2 is FQNEAQ (reference sequence). The CDR3 spells CASSSDLGQGGTYEQYF. Here the CDR3 DNA reads TGTGCCAGCAGCTCGGACCTGGGGCAGGGGGGTACCTACGAGCAGTACTTC.

This sequence joins TRBV18 and TRBJ1-2; 8 bases fit TRBD1. Germline V gives CDR1 KGHSH, CDR2 LQKENI. The CDR3 has 16 amino acids. With 4 bases clipped from V and 3 bases from J, the junction kept 10 bases outside the gene matches. This chain's CDR3 is CASSQTTGGRDYGYTF. The DNA of the CDR3 is TGTGCCAGCTCACAAACAACAGGGGGAAGGGACTATGGCTACACCTTC.

This chain links TRBV6-1 with TRBJ2-1; the match to TRBD2 covers 14 bases. Germline V lookup: CDR1 MNHNS, CDR2 SASEGT. The ends lost 3 bases at V and 8 bases at J; junction bases unmatched: 6. CDR3 length: 16 amino acids. This chain's CDR3 is CASSERLAGGFDEQFF. Here the CDR3 DNA reads TGTGCCAGCAGTGAGCGACTAGCGGGGGGGTTTGATGAGCAGTTCTTC.

The genes are TRBV30 and TRBJ2-1; 10 nucleotides match TRBD2. The CDR3 consists of 14 residues. J was trimmed by 5 bases and V by 0 bases; bases with no gene match: 1. Germline CDR1 reads GTSNPN; CDR2 reads SVGIG (reference sequence). CDR3 region: CAWSVLAGNNEQFF. The DNA of the CDR3 is TGTGCCTGGAGTGTACTAGCGGGAAACAATGAGCAGTTCTTC.

The chain links TRBV9 to TRBJ2-7, with D perhaps TRBD1 (6 bases). Germline lookup yields CDR1 SGDLS and CDR2 YYNGEE. This CDR3 comprises 16 residues. V dropped 3 bases and J dropped 0 bases, with 16 bases sitting between them. The CDR3 DNA follows: TGTGCCAGCAGCGAGTGGGGACACGCGAGCTCCTACGAGCAGTACTTC. Protein product: CASSEWGHASSYEQYF. The variable domain in full, completed from reference TRBV9 and TRBJ2-7, reads DSGVTQTPKHLITATGQRVTLRCSPRSGDLSVYWYQQSLDQGLQFLIQYYNGEERAKGNILERFSAQQFPDLHSELNLSSLELGDSALYFCASSEWGHASSYEQYFGPGTRLTVT.

The J gene is TRBJ1-2, the V gene TRBV10-3, with 7 bases lining up with TRBD1. The CDR3 runs to 12 residues. Germline CDR1 and CDR2: ENHRY and SYGVKD. V trimming: 9 bases; J trimming: 6 bases; junction bases outside the gene matches: 7. The DNA of the CDR3 is TGTGCCATTCAGGGGGATCGCGATGGCTACACCTTC. Translation gives CAIQGDRDGYTF.

The rearrangement uses TRBV5-1 and TRBJ2-1, with a weak D call TRBD2 (6 bases). The V end lost 2 bases, the J end lost 6 bases, and 21 bases lay between the germline ends. CDR1 and CDR2 from the germline V gene are SGHRS and YFSETQ. The CDR3 length is 17 residues. CDR3 bases: TGCGCCAGCAGCTTCGATGGTGGACTACCTGGGGCCAATGAGCAGTTCTTC. Amino acid sequence: CASSFDGGLPGANEQFF.

CDR3 sequence reads: CASSLGAPSSYNEQFF. Here the CDR3 DNA reads TGCGCCAGCAGCTTGGGAGCGCCAAGCTCCTACAATGAGCAGTTCTTC. The chain couples TRBV5-1 to TRBJ2-1; D is unclear. The CDR3 is 16 amino acids. Germline CDR1 is SGHRS and CDR2 is YFSETQ. V was shortened by 0 bases and J by 0 bases, with 10 bases between the two germline ends.

The V call is TRBV6-6, the J call TRBJ2-2, with D possibly TRBD2 on 5 matching bases. The length of the CDR3 is 13 residues. V was clipped by 10 bases and J by 2 bases, with 11 bases between them. From germline, CDR1 is MNHNY and CDR2 SVGAGI (reference sequence). Here the CDR3 reads CANSGTNTGELFF. As DNA, the CDR3 is TGTGCCAACTCGGGAACCAACACCGGGGAGCTGTTTTTT.

The chain employs TRBV5-1 and TRBJ1-1; TRBD1 agrees at 7 bases. CDR3 size: 15 residues. Germline V lookup: CDR1 SGHRS, CDR2 YFSETQ. J gave up 1 base and V 5 bases, and 8 bases lay outside the gene matches. The CDR3 coding sequence is TGCGCCAGCAGATGGGACAGATGGGAGAACACTGAAGCTTTCTTT. Its protein is CASRWDRWENTEAFF.

The chain recombines TRBV27 with TRBJ2-2, with no clear D. V was cut by 0 bases and J by 5 bases, with 10 bases left in between. Germline-derived CDR1 and CDR2 are MNHEY and SMNVEV (reference sequence). The CDR3 is made up of 15 amino acids. CDR3 DNA: TGTGCCAGCAGTTTATCGCGGAGTTATACCGGGGAGCTGTTTTTT. Translation gives CASSLSRSYTGELFF.

The rearrangement links TRBV6-1 to TRBJ2-2, with 7 bases lining up with TRBD2. The V segment lost 1 base and the J segment 5 bases; nucleotides outside the gene matches: 4. The CDR3 runs to 15 residues. Germline CDR1 and CDR2: MNHNS and SASEGT. The CDR3: CASSEGLATTGELFF. DNA of the CDR3: TGTGCCAGCAGTGAAGGACTAGCCACAACCGGGGAGCTGTTTTTT.

The rearrangement uses TRBV6-1 and TRBJ1-2; the D is unclear. CDR1 is MNHNS, CDR2 SASEGT, per germline. V shed 4 bases and J shed 2 bases, with 14 bases lying between them. CDR3 length equals 15 residues. CDR3 nucleotides: TGTGCCAGCAGTGGAATAGATTTAGTAAACTATGGCTACACCTTC. Translated: CASSGIDLVNYGYTF.

The gene calls are TRBV4-1 and TRBJ2-4; 9 nucleotides align to TRBD2. The CDR3 extends over 18 amino acids. Germline CDR1 MGHRA, CDR2 YSYEKL. Trimming cost V 0 bases and J 8 bases; bases outside gene matches: 14. The CDR3 region is CASSQDQRLAVLGDIQYF. CDR3 nucleotides: TGCGCCAGCAGCCAAGATCAACGACTAGCGGTTCTGGGGGACATTCAGTACTTC.

The rearrangement joins TRBV27 to TRBJ2-2, with D hard to call. Germline lookup yields CDR1 MNHEY and CDR2 SMNVEV (reference sequence). The CDR3 runs to 14 residues. Trimming took 3 bases from V and 0 from J, leaving 5 bases between them. The chain's CDR3 is CASSFVANTGELFF. CDR3 in DNA: TGTGCCAGCAGTTTCGTCGCGAACACCGGGGAGCTGTTTTTT.

The chain employs TRBV19 and TRBJ2-3; 8 bases match TRBD1. Germline V CDR1 and CDR2: LNHDA, SQIVND (reference sequence). V shed 4 bases, J shed 2 bases, and the junction held 5 bases outside the gene matches. The CDR3 totals 15 residues. The CDR3 region has the DNA TGTGCCAGTAGTAGGGGACAGGTAAACACAGATACGCAGTATTTT. Protein product: CASSRGQVNTDTQYF.

This chain links TRBV13 with TRBJ2-7; weak D call: TRBD2 (5 bases). The CDR3 is made up of 15 amino acids. The germline V and J ends were trimmed by 1 base and 4 bases, with 14 bases remaining between them. The V gene's germline CDR1 is PRHDT and CDR2 FYEKMQ (reference sequence). The CDR3 loop is CASSLVPVGIYEQYF. In DNA, the CDR3 is TGTGCCAGCAGCTTAGTGCCGGTCGGGATATACGAGCAGTACTTC.

This rearrangement joins TRBV6-1 to TRBJ1-3; possibly TRBD1 for D (5 bases). V lost 3 bases to trimming and J lost 10 bases, with 10 bases between them. Germline assignment: CDR1 MNHNS and CDR2 SASEGT. This CDR3 has 12 amino acids. CDR3 DNA sequence: TGTGCCAGCAGTGATCAGGGCGTGACCATATATTTT. As protein: CASSDQGVTIYF.

The CDR3 reads CASRPGQGKREQYF. The DNA for the CDR3 is TGTGCCAGCAGGCCGGGACAGGGGAAGAGGGAGCAGTACTTC. The V and J genes are TRBV28 and TRBJ2-7, with TRBD1 matching over 10 bases. Germline V lookup: CDR1 MDHEN, CDR2 SYDVKM. With V trimmed by 6 bases and J by 7 bases, 9 bases remained unmatched. This CDR3 is 14 amino acids long.

The V call is TRBV5-1, the J call TRBJ1-6; D possibly corresponds to TRBD1 (6 bases). Trimming shortened V by 2 bases and J by 0 bases, and 12 bases separated the two germline ends. The CDR3 contains 17 residues. Per germline, CDR1 SGHRS and CDR2 YFSETQ. CDR3 loop: CASSFSPGASYNSPLHF. In DNA form, the CDR3 reads TGCGCCAGCAGCTTCAGCCCAGGGGCCTCCTATAATTCACCCCTCCACTTT.

This chain joins TRBV5-4 and TRBJ2-7; TRBD2 might be the D (6 bases). The V end was cut by 4 bases, the J end by 2 bases, with 13 bases between. In germline, CDR1 is SGHNT, CDR2 YYREEE (reference sequence). This CDR3 comprises 14 residues. The CDR3 DNA reads as TGTGCCAGCAGCCCAATTGGGGAGGCCTACGAGCAGTACTTC. Amino acid sequence: CASSPIGEAYEQYF. Full variable domain (rest looked up from reference TRBV5-4 and TRBJ2-7): ETGVTQSPTHLIKTRGQQVTLRCSSQSGHNTVSWYQQALGQGPQFIFQYYREEENGRGNFPPRFSGLQFPNYSSELNVNALELDDSALYLCASSPIGEAYEQYFGPGTRLTVT.

The chain is built from TRBV18 and TRBJ2-1, with TRBD2 matching 10 bases. The ends lost 10 bases at V and 2 bases at J; junction bases unmatched: 20. Germline CDR1 is KGHSH and CDR2 is LQKENI. The CDR3 length is 19 residues. The CDR3 DNA follows: TGTGCCAACTCCGAATCCTCTCTAGCGGGGGATAAGCCCTACAATGAGCAGTTCTTC. Its translation: CANSESSLAGDKPYNEQFF.